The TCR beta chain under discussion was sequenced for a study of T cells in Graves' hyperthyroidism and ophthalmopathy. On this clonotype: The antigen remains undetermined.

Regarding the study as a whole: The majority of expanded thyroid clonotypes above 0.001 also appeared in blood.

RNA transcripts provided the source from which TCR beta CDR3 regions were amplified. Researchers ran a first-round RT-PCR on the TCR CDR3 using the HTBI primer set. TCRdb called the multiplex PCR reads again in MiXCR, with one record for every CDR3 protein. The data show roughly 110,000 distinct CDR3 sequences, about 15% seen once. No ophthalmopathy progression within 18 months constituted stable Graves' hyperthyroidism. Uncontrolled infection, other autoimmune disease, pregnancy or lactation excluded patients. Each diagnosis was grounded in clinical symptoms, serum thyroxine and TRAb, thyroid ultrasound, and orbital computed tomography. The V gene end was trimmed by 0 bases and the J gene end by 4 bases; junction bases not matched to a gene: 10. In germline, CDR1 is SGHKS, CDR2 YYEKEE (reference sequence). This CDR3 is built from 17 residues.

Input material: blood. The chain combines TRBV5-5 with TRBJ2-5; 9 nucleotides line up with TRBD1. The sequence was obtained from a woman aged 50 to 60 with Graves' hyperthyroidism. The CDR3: CASSLDRGTGIIETQYF. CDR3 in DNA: TGTGCCAGCAGCTTGGACCGCGGGACAGGGATTATAGAGACCCAGTACTTC.